This TCR beta chain emerged from a study of blood T cell repertoires in COVID-19. Study in general: COVID-19 samples from acute and convalescent phases originated in the United States, Italy and Spain. Sample material is recorded as cDNA or gDNA derived from T cells, B-cell-depleted T cells, or PBMCs.

Clones were sequenced by immunoSEQ multiplex PCR, and TCRdb holds only the in-frame ones, with some missing. The sample holds about 89,000 clones, roughly 80% seen once. The receptor was isolated from a human donor in a cohort sampled during active COVID-19. The sample comprised peripheral blood.

The CDR3 loop is CASSLAGNSPLHF. The DNA for the CDR3 is TGTGCCAGCAGTCTCGCGGGTAATTCACCCCTCCACTTT. The chain has TRBV6-5 and TRBJ1-6; D gene unclear. CDR3 length: 13 amino acids. Trimming removed 5 bases at V and 6 bases at J, with 8 bases between. Germline V gene sequence: CDR1 MNHEY, CDR2 SVGAGI.